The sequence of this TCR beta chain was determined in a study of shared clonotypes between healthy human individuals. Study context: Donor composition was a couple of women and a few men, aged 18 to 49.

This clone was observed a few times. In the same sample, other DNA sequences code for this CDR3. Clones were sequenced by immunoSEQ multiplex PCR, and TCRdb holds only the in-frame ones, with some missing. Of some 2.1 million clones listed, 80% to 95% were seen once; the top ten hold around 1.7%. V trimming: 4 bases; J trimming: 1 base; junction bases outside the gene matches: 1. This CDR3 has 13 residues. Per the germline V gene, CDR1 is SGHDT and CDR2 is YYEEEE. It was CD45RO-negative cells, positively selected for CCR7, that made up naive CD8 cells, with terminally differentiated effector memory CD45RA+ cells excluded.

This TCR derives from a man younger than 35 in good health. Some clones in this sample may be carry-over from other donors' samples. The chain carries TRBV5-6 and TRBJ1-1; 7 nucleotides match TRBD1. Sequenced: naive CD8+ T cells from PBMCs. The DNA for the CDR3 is TGTGCCAGCAGCCGGACAGGGAACACTGAAGCTTTCTTT. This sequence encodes CASSRTGNTEAFF.